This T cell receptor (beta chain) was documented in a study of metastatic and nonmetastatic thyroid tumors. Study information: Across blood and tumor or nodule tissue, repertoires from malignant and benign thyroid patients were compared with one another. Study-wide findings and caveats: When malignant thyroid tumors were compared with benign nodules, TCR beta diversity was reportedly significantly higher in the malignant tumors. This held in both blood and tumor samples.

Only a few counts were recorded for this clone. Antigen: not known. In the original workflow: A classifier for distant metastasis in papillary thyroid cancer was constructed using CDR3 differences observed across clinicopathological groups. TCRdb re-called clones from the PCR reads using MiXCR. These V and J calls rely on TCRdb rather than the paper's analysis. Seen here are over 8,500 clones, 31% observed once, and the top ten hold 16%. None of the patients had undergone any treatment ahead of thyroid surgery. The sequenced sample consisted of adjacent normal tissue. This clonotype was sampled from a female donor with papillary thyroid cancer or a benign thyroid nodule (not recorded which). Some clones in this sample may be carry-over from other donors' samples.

CDR3: CASSVRLVNEQFF. The CDR3 DNA is TGTGCCAGCAGCGTAAGACTAGTCAATGAGCAGTTCTTC. The V and J genes are TRBV11-2 and TRBJ2-1; D might be TRBD2 (6 bases). V was clipped by 5 bases and J by 6 bases, with 11 bases between them. Looked up from germline, CDR1 is SGHAT and CDR2 is FQNNGV. CDR3 size: 13 residues.